The rows below give T cell receptor beta chains drawn from one sample of a study of regulatory T cells in long-lasting Graves disease. TCRdb reprocessed the multiplex PCR reads with MiXCR, giving one entry per CDR3 protein. Of approximately 540,000 distinct CDR3 sequences in the sample, more than 10% are singletons; the top ten hold around 9.3%. These data are also associated with another study on T cells in Graves' hyperthyroidism and ophthalmopathy.

Here the sequenced sample was peripheral blood mononuclear cells (PBMCs), taken at new diagnosis, from a patient treated with antithyroid drugs. These receptors originate from a woman aged 25 to 39 with Graves disease. Each CDR3 is given with its conserved first and last residue. D genes are given only for firm matches. Clone sizes are given selectively: once, few, many, or a class where the clone is expanded.

>few|TRBV3-1|TRBJ2-7|-
TGTGCCAGCAGCCCGATTCTTTTGGCGGGGAGCTCCTACGAGCAGTACTTC
CASSPILLAGSSYEQYF
>-|TRBV5-1|TRBJ2-5|TRBD2
TGCGCCAGCAGCGCGGGACTAGCGGAAGAGACCCAGTACTTC
CASSAGLAEETQYF
>many|TRBV11-2|TRBJ1-5|-
TGTGCCAGCAGCTTAGTTGGGGTTGAGCCCCAGCATTTT
CASSLVGVEPQHF
>many|TRBV29-1|TRBJ2-1|TRBD1
TGCAGCGTTGACGGACAGGGGGCAGGAAGAGAGCAGTTCTTC
CSVDGQGAGREQFF
>many|TRBV20-1|TRBJ2-2|TRBD2
TGCAGTGCCCGAAGCTTAGCGGGAAACACCGGGGAGCTGTTTTTT
CSARSLAGNTGELFF
>many|TRBV30|TRBJ1-4|-
TGTGCCTGCACACCGGGACCGGTTAATGAAAAACTGTTTTTT
CACTPGPVNEKLFF
>-|TRBV9|TRBJ1-4|TRBD1
TGTGCCAGCAGCTACGGGACAGGGGAGGAAAAACTGTTTTTT
CASSYGTGEEKLFF
>few|TRBV2|TRBJ2-1|TRBD2
TGTGCCAGCAGAAACCGTAGCGGGATGGGGAATGAGCAGTTCTTC
CASRNRSGMGNEQFF
>few|TRBV9|TRBJ2-7|-
TGTGCCAGCAGCGTAGAGGGGGGAGCCTACGAGCAGTACTTC
CASSVEGGAYEQYF
>-|TRBV6-1|TRBJ2-3|TRBD2
TGTGCCAGCAGCCCCCTTCCAGCGGGGTCTAGCACAGATACGCAGTATTTT
CASSPLPAGSSTDTQYF
>many|TRBV3-1|TRBJ2-5|TRBD2
TGTGCCAGCCGACGCAGCGGGGGCCAAGAGACCCAGTACTTC
CASRRSGGQETQYF
>many|TRBV28|TRBJ2-5|-
TGTGCCAGCAGTTTGCGGGGTATGGAGACCCAGTACTTC
CASSLRGMETQYF
>few|TRBV18|TRBJ2-3|-
TGTGCCACCCAGCGTTCCGACCGCACAGATACGCAGTATTTT
CATQRSDRTDTQYF
>few|TRBV20-1|TRBJ1-3|-
TGCAGTGCTAGAGCACTACCTAGATTATCTGGAAACACCATATATTTT
CSARALPRLSGNTIYF
>-|TRBV3-1|TRBJ2-2|-
TGTGCCAGCAGCCAAGGTTTGGGGGAGCTGTTTTTT
CASSQGLGELFF
>-|TRBV27|TRBJ2-7|-
TGTGCCAGCAGTGGGGAGTCGGGAGCTTCCTACGAGCAGTACTTC
CASSGESGASYEQYF
>many|TRBV28|TRBJ2-2|-
TGTGCCAGCAGTTTAGGGGGGCCTGGGACCGGGGAGCTGTTTTTT
CASSLGGPGTGELFF
>-|TRBV30|TRBJ1-1|-
TGTGCCTGGAGTGTCGGGGCAGGGTACACTGAAGCTTTCTTT
CAWSVGAGYTEAFF
>-|TRBV29-1|TRBJ2-3|-
TGCAGCGTTGGGGGGATAGGGGGAGGCACAGATACGCAGTATTTT
CSVGGIGGGTDTQYF
>many|TRBV20-1|TRBJ2-2|TRBD2
TGCAGTGCGGGGACTAGCGGGAGGAACACCGGGGAGCTGTTTTTT
CSAGTSGRNTGELFF
>-|TRBV12-3/TRBV12-4|TRBJ2-1|TRBD2
TGTGCCAGCAGTTTAGGCCCTAGCGGGAGTATTGATGAGCAGTTCTTC
CASSLGPSGSIDEQFF
>many|TRBV12-3/TRBV12-4|TRBJ2-2|TRBD2
TGTGCCAGCAGTTTAGGCCCGGGACTAGCGAACACCGGGGAGCTGTTTTTT
CASSLGPGLANTGELFF
>-|TRBV7-9|TRBJ1-1|-
TGTGCCAGCAGCCCCATCATGGAAGCTTTCTTT
CASSPIMEAFF
>few|TRBV5-1|TRBJ2-5|-
TGCGCCAGCAGCTTGGGTTGGACCTTCGGTTTGGAGACCCAGTACTTC
CASSLGWTFGLETQYF
>-|TRBV28|TRBJ2-7|TRBD2
TGTGCCAGCAGTCCATCTCTGGGTAGCGGGAACTACGAGCAGTACTTC
CASSPSLGSGNYEQYF
>few|TRBV7-9|TRBJ1-1|-
TGTGCCAGCAGCTCCAGGGTTATGACTGAAGCTTTCTTT
CASSSRVMTEAFF
>many|TRBV5-1|TRBJ1-1|-
TGCGCCAGCAGCTTCGACGGGCAGAACACTGAAGCTTTCTTT
CASSFDGQNTEAFF
>few|TRBV6-2/TRBV6-3|TRBJ2-2|-
TGTGCCAGCAGTTATGCAGGGGAGGCCGGGGAGCTGTTTTTT
CASSYAGEAGELFF
>many|TRBV7-8|TRBJ2-3|TRBD2
TGTGCCAGCAGCCTTACTAGCGGGAGGGATCCAGATACGCAGTATTTT
CASSLTSGRDPDTQYF
>once|TRBV2|TRBJ2-1|TRBD2
TGTGCCAGTAGTGCCGGACTAGCGGGAGTATACAATGGGCAGTTCTTC
CASSAGLAGVYNGQFF
>-|TRBV3-1|TRBJ1-3|-
TGTGCCAGCAGCCGAAATTCTGGAGGGGGAGGTGGAAACACCATATATTTT
CASSRNSGGGGGNTIYF
>few|TRBV6-2/TRBV6-3|TRBJ2-3|TRBD2
TGTGCCAGCAGTCGAAAGATAGCGGGAGGGCCCGCAGATACGCAGTATTTT
CASSRKIAGGPADTQYF
>few|TRBV27|TRBJ2-7|-
TGTGCCAGCAGTTCCCTTTATGGGCAGGCTTACTTC
CASSSLYGQAYF
>many|TRBV11-2|TRBJ1-1|-
TGTGCCAGCAGCTTCGACAGCCCTGAAGCTTTCTTT
CASSFDSPEAFF
>-|TRBV9|TRBJ2-1|TRBD2
TGTGCCAGCAGCCCTAGCGGGAGTGAGAATGAGCAGTTCTTC
CASSPSGSENEQFF
>many|TRBV5-6|TRBJ2-1|TRBD2
TGTGCCAGCAGGTTTCGGACTAGCGACTACAATGAGCAGTTCTTC
CASRFRTSDYNEQFF
>many|TRBV5-1|TRBJ1-1|-
TGTGCCAGCAGCTTGATGATAAGCACTGAAGCTTTCTTT
CASSLMISTEAFF
>many|TRBV19|TRBJ1-1|-
TGTGCCAGTGCTACCTTGAACACTGAAGCTTTCTTT
CASATLNTEAFF
>few|TRBV18|TRBJ2-7|-
TGTGCCAGCTCACCGGTGCAGGGTACGGCCGAGCAGTACTTC
CASSPVQGTAEQYF
>many|TRBV2|TRBJ2-3|-
TGTGCCAGCAGAGGTGCCCCTAGCACAGATACGCAGTATTTT
CASRGAPSTDTQYF
>many|TRBV19|TRBJ1-5|TRBD1
TGTGCCAGTAGACGTTCCGGGACAGCCGATCAGCCCCAGCATTTT
CASRRSGTADQPQHF
>many|TRBV7-2|TRBJ2-3|-
TGTGCCAGCAGCTTAGCTTTGGCAGATACGCAGTATTTT
CASSLALADTQYF
>many|TRBV6-2/TRBV6-3|TRBJ2-5|-
TGTGCCAGCAGTGACGTGTACCGGGAGACCCAGTACTTC
CASSDVYRETQYF
>many|TRBV20-1|TRBJ2-5|TRBD2
TGCAGTGCTAGAATGACTAGCGGTTCTCAAGAGACCCAGTACTTC
CSARMTSGSQETQYF
>many|TRBV10-1|TRBJ2-1|TRBD2
TGCGCCAGCAGTATAGCGGGAAAAAGTCCCAATGAGCAGTTCTTC
CASSIAGKSPNEQFF
>-|TRBV2|TRBJ2-7|TRBD1
TGTGCCAGCAGTGGGGACAGAGGATTCTACGAGCAGTACTTC
CASSGDRGFYEQYF
>few|TRBV20-1|TRBJ1-1|TRBD1
TGCAGTGCTAGGACAGGGGCGAGGATTGAAGCTTTCTTT
CSARTGARIEAFF
>many|TRBV28|TRBJ2-3|-
TGTGCCAGCAGAACCGGGACTGGGGGCACAGATACGCAGTATTTT
CASRTGTGGTDTQYF